This T cell receptor beta chain was recorded in a study of cytomegalovirus exposure and HLA in healthy donors. Findings and limits, study-wide: According to a later analysis, TCR clusters from the first cohort tended to co-occur in the 120 or so validation repertoires. The classifier, whose performance was assessed in both the original and validation cohorts, reportedly diagnosed cytomegalovirus status with high specificity and sensitivity. Confirmation was obtained in vitro that a few CMV-associated chains are specific for CMV antigens.

Trimming stripped 5 bases from V and 1 base from J, with 11 bases between. This CDR3 region has 14 residues. Germline V gene sequence: CDR1 SNHLY, CDR2 FYNNEI. Comments on this clone: Its antigen is as yet unknown.

The repertoire was sequenced with immunoSEQ multiplex PCR; TCRdb's copy has only in-frame clones and lacks some. The sample lists about 180,000 clones, about 85% occurring once. The chain has TRBV2 and TRBJ2-5; D perhaps matches TRBD1 (6 bases). The receptor comes from a man in his late teens or twenties in good health and CMV-seropositive. The sample was PBMCs. The CDR3 region is CASSTQGGQETQYF. As DNA, the CDR3 is TGTGCCAGCAGTACCCAAGGGGGCCAAGAGACCCAGTACTTC.